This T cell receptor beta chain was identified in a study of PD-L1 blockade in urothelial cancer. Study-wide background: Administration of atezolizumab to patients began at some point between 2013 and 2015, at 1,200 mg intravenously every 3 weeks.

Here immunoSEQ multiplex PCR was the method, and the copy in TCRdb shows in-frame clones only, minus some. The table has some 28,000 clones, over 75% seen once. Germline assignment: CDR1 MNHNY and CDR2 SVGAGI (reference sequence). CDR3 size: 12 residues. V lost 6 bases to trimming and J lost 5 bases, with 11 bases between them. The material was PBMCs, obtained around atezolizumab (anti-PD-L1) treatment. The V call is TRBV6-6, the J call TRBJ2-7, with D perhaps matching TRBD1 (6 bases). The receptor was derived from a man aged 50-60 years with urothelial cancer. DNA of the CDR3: TGTGCCAGCAGGCAACAGGGAGACGAGCAGTACTTC. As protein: CASRQQGDEQYF.